Below are 23 T cell receptor beta chains sequenced from a single sample in a study of Graves' ophthalmopathy and Graves' hyperthyroidism. RNA transcripts were the source from which TCR beta CDR3 regions were amplified. First-round RT-PCR employed HTBI primers, with a second-round multiplex PCR after it. TCRdb re-analysed the multiplex PCR reads in MiXCR, keeping a single row per CDR3 protein. The repertoire holds tens of thousands of distinct CDR3 sequences, with around 52% as singletons. Material for sequencing was peripheral blood. These receptors were taken from an adult man with Graves' ophthalmopathy.

The table lists this clonotype with a count of one. The chain joins TRBV5-1 to TRBJ2-5; D is possibly TRBD1 (6 bases). The CDR3 loop spans 15 amino acids. Germline CDR1 and CDR2: SGHRS and YFSETQ. V was clipped by 4 bases and J by 2 bases, with 15 bases between them. The CDR3 DNA follows: TGCGCCAGCAGCAAACAGGGATGGATACAAGAGACCCAGTACTTC. Its translation: CASSKQGWIQETQYF.

V is TRBV4-2 and J is TRBJ2-7; TRBD1 might be the D (7 bases). This CDR3 region has 15 residues. V gave up 0 bases and J gave up 3 bases, with 12 bases separating them. Germline loops: CDR1 LGHNA, CDR2 YNFKEQ. The CDR3 sequence: CASSQDPQGGYEQYF. CDR3 sequence (DNA): TGTGCCAGCAGCCAAGATCCCCAGGGGGGCTACGAGCAGTACTTC.

This clonotype was detected once. The conserved closing phenylalanine or tryptophan is absent in this CDR3, likely reflecting a read error. The chain couples TRBV6-5 to TRBJ2-7, with TRBD2 identical over 8 bases. The CDR3 sequence is 15 residues long. Germline V gene lookup returns CDR1 MNHEY and CDR2 SVGAGI. CDR3 sequence (DNA): TGTGCCAGCAGTTACGTAACTAGCGGACACTACGGGCAGTACCTC. As protein: CASSYVTSGHYGQYL.

This chain joins TRBV20-1 and TRBJ2-2, with 11 bases matching TRBD2. Germline assignment: CDR1 DFQATT and CDR2 SNEGSKA (reference sequence). The junction had 10 bases not matched to a gene; V was cut back by 5 bases and J by 8 bases. This CDR3 comprises 15 residues. CDR3 sequence reads: CSAPTLRLAGGELFF. Written as DNA, the CDR3 is TGCAGTGCTCCCACACTTCGACTAGCGGGAGGGGAGCTGTTTTTT.

This clonotype appeared a single time. This chain joins TRBV7-2 and TRBJ1-1; D ambiguous. V dropped 3 bases and J dropped 1 base, with 9 bases sitting between them. Germline CDR1 reads SGHTA; CDR2 reads FQGNSA. The CDR3 spans 14 residues. CDR3 sequence: CASSFVGRNTEAFF. The CDR3 nucleotides read TGTGCCAGCAGCTTTGTGGGGAGGAACACTGAAGCTTTCTTT.

This clonotype appeared many times. The CDR3 DNA reads TGTGCCAGCAGCTCCAGGGACAGGGTCAATCAGCCCCAGCATTTT. It encodes CASSSRDRVNQPQHF. The chain uses TRBV11-2 and TRBJ1-5, with 9 bases matching TRBD1. The germline V gene has CDR1 SGHAT and CDR2 FQNNGV. The CDR3 sequence is 15 residues long. V was clipped by 4 bases and J by 3 bases; unmatched bases: 4.

To note about this clonotype: Compared with germline, one end of the junction differs, possibly owing to a read error. J is TRBJ1-1 and V is TRBV29-1; D perhaps matches TRBD1 (5 bases). Germline assignment: CDR1 SQVTM and CDR2 ANQGSEA. The CDR3 totals 12 residues. CDR3 nucleotide sequence: TGCAGCGCTTGGGGCGCCTACACTGAACCTTTCTTT. It encodes CSAWGAYTEPFF.

This clonotype was counted at least ten times. V usage is TRBV4-2 and J usage is TRBJ2-1; 7 bases line up with TRBD1. Germline V gene sequence: CDR1 LGHNA, CDR2 YNFKEQ. The CDR3 covers 15 residues. Trimming removed 1 base from V and 10 bases from J; junction bases left unmatched: 10. The CDR3 spells CASSQVLTGVREQFF. The DNA for the CDR3 is TGTGCCAGCAGCCAAGTTCTCACAGGGGTTAGGGAGCAGTTCTTC.

This clonotype was picked up many times. This chain joins TRBV28 and TRBJ1-1; TRBD1 matches at 9 bases. CDR3 length: 15 amino acids. CDR1 and CDR2 (germline): MDHEN, SYDVKM. Germline trimming cut 8 bases from V and 0 bases from J; bases unmatched to any gene: 7. The CDR3 is CASPHRGRMNTEAFF. Written as DNA, the CDR3 is TGTGCCAGCCCGCACAGGGGGCGGATGAACACTGAAGCTTTCTTT. Full variable domain (remainder filled in from reference TRBV28 and TRBJ1-1): DVKVTQSSRYLVKRTGEKVFLECVQDMDHENMFWYRQDPGLGLRLIYFSYDVKMKEKGDIPEGYSVSREKKERFSLILESASTNQTSMYLCASPHRGRMNTEAFFGQGTRLTVV.

This clonotype has ten or more counts. The J gene is TRBJ2-7, the V gene TRBV13; the D is unclear. With 4 bases removed from V and 3 bases from J, the gap between germline ends came to 13 bases. The length of the CDR3 is 14 residues. Germline V lookup: CDR1 PRHDT, CDR2 FYEKMQ (reference sequence). CDR3 region: CASSSRRQLYEQYV. CDR3 nucleotide sequence: TGTGCCAGCAGCTCCCGACGGCAACTCTACGAGCAGTACGTC.

Many counts were recorded for this clonotype. The chain couples TRBV20-1 to TRBJ2-3, with D unclear. V was shortened by 1 base and J by 2 bases, with 13 bases between the two germline ends. CDR3 length: 15 amino acids. From germline, CDR1 is DFQATT and CDR2 SNEGSKA (reference sequence). CDR3 sequence: CSARGPRAVTDTQYF. The CDR3 nucleotides read TGCAGTGCTAGAGGCCCACGCGCGGTCACAGATACGCAGTATTTT.

This clonotype was picked up many times. V and J are TRBV28 and TRBJ1-2; 7 bases fit TRBD1. Germline trimming cut 6 bases from V and 3 bases from J; bases unmatched to any gene: 7. Germline V gene sequence: CDR1 MDHEN, CDR2 SYDVKM. This CDR3 is built from 14 residues. CDR3 sequence reads: CASREGAPDYGYTF. CDR3 coding DNA: TGTGCCAGCAGAGAGGGGGCGCCCGACTATGGCTACACCTTC.

This clonotype was detected ten times or more. The chain links TRBV7-9 to TRBJ2-2, with D perhaps TRBD1 (5 bases). The CDR3 spans 15 residues. V dropped 1 base and J dropped 6 bases, with 12 bases sitting between them. Looked up from germline, CDR1 is SEHNR and CDR2 is FQNEAQ (reference sequence). This CDR3 is CASSLGSRAPGELFF. Here the CDR3 DNA reads TGTGCCAGCAGCTTAGGTTCCAGGGCCCCCGGGGAGCTGTTTTTT.

The J gene is TRBJ1-1, the V gene TRBV7-2; no clear D. V was shortened by 3 bases and J by 14 bases, with 22 bases between the two germline ends. This CDR3 region has 14 residues. Per the germline V gene, CDR1 is SGHTA and CDR2 is FQGNSA. Written as DNA, the CDR3 is TGTGCCAGCAGCTTGCATTGGTCCAGAGAGAGGTACTTCTTT. Translation gives CASSLHWSRERYFF.

This clonotype occurred many times. The CDR3 sequence is CASDPGGTDEQFF. The CDR3 region has the DNA TGTGCCAGCGACCCCGGCGGGACCGATGAGCAGTTCTTC. This chain connects TRBV7-9 to TRBJ2-1, with TRBD2 as a possible D gene (6 bases). The ends were cut back, 8 bases at V and 8 bases at J, with 16 bases in the middle. The germline gives CDR1 SEHNR, CDR2 FQNEAQ (reference sequence). The CDR3 is 13 amino acids.

This clonotype showed up just a few times. The rearrangement links TRBV10-3 to TRBJ1-2, with no clear D. The germline CDR1 and CDR2 sequences are ENHRY and SYGVKD. The CDR3 contains 14 residues. Trimming left V 2 bases short and J 7 bases short, with 14 bases between. This chain's CDR3 is CAISEPVDSIGYTF. The CDR3 nucleotides read TGTGCCATCAGTGAGCCGGTAGATTCTATTGGCTACACCTTC.

The sample holds many counts of this clonotype. The chain couples TRBV6-2 or TRBV6-3 to TRBJ2-6; perhaps D is TRBD1 or TRBD2 (6 bases each). CDR1 and CDR2 from the germline V gene are MNHEY and SVGEGT. This CDR3 comprises 18 residues. The ends were cut back, 2 bases at V and 2 bases at J, with 16 bases in the middle. The CDR3 nucleotides read TGTGCCAGCAGTTACGGGGGGTTACAGGGAGCTGGGGCCAACGTCCTGACTTTC. Protein sequence: CASSYGGLQGAGANVLTF.

The chain couples TRBV19 to TRBJ1-1, with TRBD1 identical over 9 bases. V gave up 6 bases and J gave up 0 bases; unmatched junction bases: 5. Germline lookup yields CDR1 LNHDA and CDR2 SQIVND (reference sequence). The CDR3 contains 15 residues. DNA for the CDR3: TGTGCCAGTAGAGAACAGGGGGCCATGAACACTGAAGCTTTCTTT. This codes for CASREQGAMNTEAFF.

This chain uses TRBV12-3 or TRBV12-4 with TRBJ2-1; tentatively, D is TRBD1 (6 bases). CDR3 length: 14 residues. Trimming pared 6 bases from V and 12 bases from J, leaving 21 bases between. The CDR3 spells CASRRTGLTDTQFF. The CDR3 DNA reads as TGTGCCAGCAGGAGAACAGGGCTCACAGATACGCAGTTCTTC.

Of note for this clonotype: This may come from a read error, since a much larger clone is one base off. The chain joins TRBV28 to TRBJ1-6; D ambiguous. The germline CDR1 and CDR2 sequences are MDHEN and SYDVKM. The CDR3 is 15 amino acids. CDR3 in amino acids: CANSFPRGTGSPLHF. As DNA, the CDR3 is TGTGCCAACAGTTTCCCCCGGGGTACCGGTTCACCCCTCCACTTT.

This clonotype was seen ten or more times. The chain employs TRBV2 and TRBJ2-7; tentatively, D is TRBD1 or TRBD2 (6 bases each). V lost 4 bases and J 6 bases, leaving 22 bases between the germline ends. Germline CDR1 SNHLY, CDR2 FYNNEI. CDR3 length: 16 amino acids. CDR3 coding DNA: TGTGCCAGCAGTGGGGGGGTGGGGATTCTAGGGGGCGAGCAGTACTTC. Its translation is CASSGGVGILGGEQYF.

In the case of this clonotype: It may be a read error: a sequence one base away is much more abundant. The gene calls are TRBV12-5 and TRBJ2-7; a possible D gene is TRBD1 (6 bases). CDR3 length equals 15 residues. In germline, CDR1 is LGHNT, CDR2 FRNRAP. V lost 6 bases and J lost 1, with 16 bases in between. Here the CDR3 reads CASGLGQRNSYEQYF. The CDR3 DNA reads TGTGCTAGTGGACTCGGACAGCGAAATTCCTACGAGCAGTACTTC. Together with reference TRBV12-5 and TRBJ2-7, the CDR3 gives the full variable domain: DARVTQTPRHKVTEMGQEVTMRCQPILGHNTVFWYRQTMMQGLELLAYFRNRAPLDDSGMPKDRFSAEMPDATLATLKIQPSEPRDSAVYFCASGLGQRNSYEQYFGPGTRLTVT.

In this sample, this clonotype turned up many times. J is TRBJ2-3 and V is TRBV6-4, with TRBD2 identical over 10 bases. V shed 0 bases, J shed 0 bases, and the junction held 0 bases outside the gene matches. Per the germline V gene, CDR1 is MRHNA and CDR2 is SNTAGT. The CDR3 totals 16 residues. The CDR3 DNA follows: TGTGCCAGCAGTGACTCGACTAGCGGGAGCACAGATACGCAGTATTTT. It codes for CASSDSTSGSTDTQYF.